The clone carrying this TCR beta chain was detected many times. TCRdb reanalysed the 5' RACE reads using MiXCR and keeps one entry per CDR3 protein. The table has 150,000 to 200,000 distinct CDR3 sequences, approximately 9.7% seen once. The data were obtained in a study of T cells after yellow fever vaccination. With 6 bases removed from V and 3 bases from J, the gap between germline ends came to 9 bases. The germline CDR1 and CDR2 sequences are SGHVS and FNYEAQ. The CDR3 covers 12 residues. The sequence was obtained from a young man who received the YFV17D yellow fever vaccine. The chain links TRBV7-6 to TRBJ2-7; no firm D call. This material consisted of CD8+ T cells sorted from PBMCs, taken 45 days after the yellow fever booster vaccination. The chain's CDR3 is CASSRTGYEQYF. The DNA for the CDR3 is TGTGCCAGCAGTCGAACGGGCTACGAGCAGTACTTC. The full variable domain, completed using reference TRBV7-6 and TRBJ2-7, is GAGVSQSPRYKVTKRGQDVALRCDPISGHVSLYWYRQALGQGPEFLTYFNYEAQQDKSGLPNDRFSAERPEGSISTLTIQRTEQRDSAMYRCASSRTGYEQYFGPGTRLTVT.